The 5 T cell receptor beta chains below were found in one sample sequenced in a study of blood T cell repertoires in COVID-19. Here immunoSEQ multiplex PCR was the method, and the copy in TCRdb shows in-frame clones only, minus some. The profile shows tens of thousands of clones, about 89% of them singletons. Sequenced input: peripheral blood. These receptors were obtained from a man aged 55 to 70 with acute or convalescent COVID-19.

The chain links TRBV7-9 to TRBJ1-1, with D possibly matching TRBD1 (5 bases). V was shortened by 0 bases and J by 0 bases, with 8 bases between the two germline ends. CDR1 SEHNR and CDR2 FQNEAQ come from the germline V gene (reference sequence). The CDR3 has 15 residues. The DNA of the CDR3 is TGTGCCAGCAGCTTAGCGGCAGGGTTGAACACTGAAGCTTTCTTT. Protein: CASSLAAGLNTEAFF. Full variable domain (outside the CDR3, taken from reference TRBV7-9 and TRBJ1-1): DTGVSQNPRHKITKRGQNVTFRCDPISEHNRLYWYRQTLGQGPEFLTYFQNEAQLEKSRLLSDRFSAERPKGSFSTLEIQRTEQGDSAMYLCASSLAAGLNTEAFFGQGTRLTVV.

The chain has TRBV30 and TRBJ1-2; no firm D call. This CDR3 has 12 residues. V gave up 1 base and J gave up 4 bases, with 7 bases separating them. CDR1 is GTSNPN and CDR2 is SVGIG in the germline V gene (reference sequence). The CDR3 region is CAWSGLAYGYTF. Written as DNA, the CDR3 is TGTGCCTGGAGTGGCCTGGCCTATGGCTACACCTTC.

This chain uses TRBV25-1 with TRBJ1-1; a possible D gene is TRBD1 (5 bases). This CDR3 comprises 15 residues. Trimming took off 6 bases at V and 0 bases at J, with 14 bases between the two ends. The germline V gene has CDR1 MGHDK and CDR2 SYGVNS. CDR3 DNA sequence: TGTGCCAGCAGACGGACGACAGTTATGAACACTGAAGCTTTCTTT. Encoded protein: CASRRTTVMNTEAFF.

CDR3 residues: CASSQAPTGPALNTEAFF. In DNA, the CDR3 is TGTGCCAGCAGCCAAGCCCCGACAGGCCCTGCTTTGAACACTGAAGCTTTCTTT. The chain recombines TRBV3-1 (or the pseudogene TRBV3-2) with TRBJ1-1, with D maybe TRBD1 (6 bases). Deletions cut 1 base from V and 0 bases from J, with 18 bases between. The germline CDR1 and CDR2 sequences are LGHDT and YNNKEL (reference sequence). CDR3 length: 18 amino acids.

J is TRBJ1-1 and V is TRBV5-1, with 10 bases that match TRBD1. The CDR3 length is 16 residues. V dropped 4 bases and J dropped 3; count of bases not matched to a gene: 9. Germline-derived CDR1 and CDR2 are SGHRS and YFSETQ. The CDR3: CASSPGTGVHYTEAFF. The CDR3 coding sequence is TGCGCCAGCAGCCCCGGGACAGGGGTTCATTACACTGAAGCTTTCTTT. Looking up the rest from reference TRBV5-1 and TRBJ1-1 gives the full variable domain: KAGVTQTPRYLIKTRGQQVTLSCSPISGHRSVSWYQQTPGQGLQFLFEYFSETQRNKGNFPGRFSGRQFSNSRSEMNVSTLELGDSALYLCASSPGTGVHYTEAFFGQGTRLTVV.